A selection of T cell receptor beta chains follows, all from one sample in a study of spatial heterogeneity in lung cancer. MiXCR, run by TCRdb on the 5' RACE reads, gives a single entry per CDR3 protein. The sample lists about 3,900 distinct CDR3 sequences; roughly 3.9% were seen once. This specimen was lung tumor tissue, taken at surgery. These receptors were obtained from a male donor with early-stage non-small cell lung cancer. CDR3s include the opening cysteine and the closing phenylalanine or tryptophan. A D gene is named only where the DNA matches it firmly. Rows may omit the clone size; those that give it use once, few, many or a size class.

v_gene: TRBV5-4
d_gene: .
len: 15
j_gene: TRBJ2-7
abundance: many
CDR3aa: CASSLGGGSSYEQYF
CDR3nt: TGTGCCAGCAGCTTGGGCGGAGGGAGCTCCTACGAGCAGTACTTC

v_gene: TRBV5-1
d_gene: .
len: 13
j_gene: TRBJ2-3
abundance: many
CDR3aa: CASSFLRGDTQYF
CDR3nt: TGCGCCAGCAGCTTCCTACGGGGGGATACGCAGTATTTT

v_gene: TRBV24-1
d_gene: .
len: 14
j_gene: TRBJ1-5
abundance: many
CDR3aa: CATGDPGLPSYQHF
CDR3nt: TGTGCCACCGGGGACCCAGGGCTACCTTCCTATCAGCATTTT

v_gene: TRBV9
d_gene: .
len: 13
j_gene: TRBJ1-1
abundance: many
CDR3aa: CASSVGGYTEAFF
CDR3nt: TGTGCCAGCAGCGTTGGCGGGTACACTGAAGCTTTCTTT

v_gene: TRBV20-1
d_gene: .
len: 15
j_gene: TRBJ1-1
abundance: many
CDR3aa: CSASPPHTANTEAFF
CDR3nt: TGCAGTGCTAGTCCTCCTCACACAGCGAACACTGAAGCTTTCTTT

v_gene: TRBV3-1
d_gene: .
len: 11
j_gene: TRBJ2-1
abundance: many
CDR3aa: CASSLKGEQFF
CDR3nt: TGTGCCAGCAGTCTTAAAGGGGAGCAGTTCTTC

v_gene: TRBV5-6
d_gene: .
len: 15
j_gene: TRBJ2-3
abundance: medium-sized
CDR3aa: CASSFRARGTDTQYF
CDR3nt: TGTGCCAGCAGCTTTAGGGCTAGAGGAACAGATACGCAGTATTTT

v_gene: TRBV11-2
d_gene: .
len: 12
j_gene: TRBJ1-1
abundance: medium-sized
CDR3aa: CASSAASTEAFF
CDR3nt: TGTGCCAGCAGCGCCGCCTCCACTGAAGCTTTCTTT

v_gene: TRBV7-9
d_gene: .
len: 14
j_gene: TRBJ2-5
abundance: once
CDR3aa: CASMYGDNQETQYF
CDR3nt: TGTGCCAGCATGTATGGTGACAACCAAGAGACCCAGTACTTC

v_gene: TRBV5-6
d_gene: .
len: 14
j_gene: TRBJ2-2
abundance: many
CDR3aa: CASVSGVVTGELFF
CDR3nt: TGTGCCAGCGTGTCGGGCGTCGTCACCGGGGAGCTGTTTTTT

v_gene: TRBV12-3/TRBV12-4
d_gene: .
len: 14
j_gene: TRBJ1-1
abundance: medium-sized
CDR3aa: CASSPPFPVTEAFF
CDR3nt: TGTGCCAGCAGTCCCCCATTCCCGGTCACTGAAGCTTTCTTT

v_gene: TRBV28
d_gene: .
len: 14
j_gene: TRBJ2-6
abundance: medium-sized
CDR3aa: CASSRGSGANVLTF
CDR3nt: TGTGCCAGCAGTAGGGGCTCTGGGGCCAACGTCCTGACTTTC

v_gene: TRBV5-1
d_gene: .
len: 14
j_gene: TRBJ2-3
abundance: many
CDR3aa: CASGFGESTDTQYF
CDR3nt: TGCGCCAGCGGGTTTGGGGAAAGCACAGATACGCAGTATTTT

v_gene: TRBV28
d_gene: .
len: 14
j_gene: TRBJ1-2
abundance: .
CDR3aa: CASSVALTGYGYTF
CDR3nt: TGTGCCAGCAGTGTCGCCTTGACGGGCTATGGCTACACCTTC

v_gene: TRBV28
d_gene: TRBD1
len: 15
j_gene: TRBJ1-6
abundance: many
CDR3aa: CASSSQGAGNSPLHF
CDR3nt: TGTGCCAGCAGTTCACAGGGGGCTGGTAATTCACCCCTCCACTTT

v_gene: TRBV20-1
d_gene: .
len: 12
j_gene: TRBJ2-7
abundance: .
CDR3aa: CRATTTGYEQYF
CDR3nt: TGCAGAGCCACGACAACCGGCTACGAGCAGTACTTC

v_gene: TRBV6-6
d_gene: .
len: 16
j_gene: TRBJ1-4
abundance: few
CDR3aa: CASSFLPSATNEKLFF
CDR3nt: TGTGCCAGCAGTTTCCTCCCCAGCGCAACTAATGAAAAACTGTTTTTT

v_gene: TRBV7-2
d_gene: TRBD1
len: 15
j_gene: TRBJ2-7
abundance: many
CDR3aa: CASSFSGTGPREQYF
CDR3nt: TGTGCCAGCAGCTTCTCCGGGACAGGGCCAAGGGAGCAGTACTTC

v_gene: TRBV2
d_gene: .
len: 19
j_gene: TRBJ1-4
abundance: many
CDR3aa: CASSELTTYSSTAREKLFF
CDR3nt: TGTGCCAGCAGCGAACTAACTACATACAGCAGCACAGCAAGGGAAAAACTGTTTTTT

v_gene: TRBV7-9
d_gene: .
len: 14
j_gene: TRBJ2-3
abundance: medium-sized
CDR3aa: CASSPQGQTDTQYF
CDR3nt: TGTGCCAGCAGCCCTCAGGGGCAGACAGATACGCAGTATTTT

v_gene: TRBV30
d_gene: TRBD1
len: 12
j_gene: TRBJ2-5
abundance: medium-sized
CDR3aa: CACKGQGETQYF
CDR3nt: TGTGCCTGCAAGGGACAGGGAGAGACCCAGTACTTC

v_gene: TRBV20-1
d_gene: TRBD2
len: 15
j_gene: TRBJ2-3
abundance: many
CDR3aa: CSADSGTSGTDTQYF
CDR3nt: TGCAGTGCGGACTCCGGGACTAGCGGGACAGATACGCAGTATTTT

v_gene: TRBV3-1
d_gene: .
len: 16
j_gene: TRBJ2-3
abundance: .
CDR3aa: CASSQVVGVNGDTQYF
CDR3nt: TGTGCCAGCAGCCAAGTGGTTGGAGTTAACGGAGATACGCAGTATTTT

v_gene: TRBV3-1
d_gene: .
len: 17
j_gene: TRBJ1-2
abundance: many
CDR3aa: CASSQETPRRANYGYTF
CDR3nt: TGTGCCAGCAGCCAAGAAACCCCCAGACGAGCTAACTATGGCTACACCTTC

v_gene: TRBV5-1
d_gene: .
len: 13
j_gene: TRBJ2-7
abundance: medium-sized
CDR3aa: CASRLGPGYEQYF
CDR3nt: TGCGCCAGCAGGCTAGGTCCGGGTTACGAGCAGTACTTC

v_gene: TRBV7-9
d_gene: TRBD1
len: 16
j_gene: TRBJ2-3
abundance: many
CDR3aa: CASSFSTGGGTDTQYF
CDR3nt: TGTGCCAGCAGCTTTTCGACAGGGGGCGGCACAGATACGCAGTATTTT

v_gene: TRBV7-2
d_gene: .
len: 15
j_gene: TRBJ2-5
abundance: medium-sized
CDR3aa: CASSLSPLYQETQYF
CDR3nt: TGTGCCAGCAGCTTGTCACCCCTGTACCAAGAGACCCAGTACTTC

v_gene: TRBV7-8
d_gene: .
len: 15
j_gene: TRBJ1-5
abundance: many
CDR3aa: CASSLSGAGNQPQHF
CDR3nt: TGTGCCAGCAGCTTATCCGGGGCGGGCAATCAGCCCCAGCATTTT

v_gene: TRBV7-9
d_gene: TRBD1
len: 16
j_gene: TRBJ1-1
abundance: large
CDR3aa: CASSPEGTGHREVAFF
CDR3nt: TGTGCCAGCAGCCCAGAAGGGACAGGGCACCGAGAAGTAGCTTTCTTT

v_gene: TRBV5-1
d_gene: .
len: 15
j_gene: TRBJ2-7
abundance: medium-sized
CDR3aa: CASTIYAGTSYEQYF
CDR3nt: TGCGCCAGCACTATCTACGCAGGGACCTCCTACGAGCAGTACTTC

v_gene: TRBV29-1
d_gene: .
len: 14
j_gene: TRBJ1-5
abundance: few
CDR3aa: CSVEVGAGDQPQHF
CDR3nt: TGCAGCGTTGAAGTTGGAGCCGGAGATCAGCCCCAGCATTTT

v_gene: TRBV6-2/TRBV6-3
d_gene: .
len: 13
j_gene: TRBJ1-2
abundance: many
CDR3aa: CASSYRQAYGYTF
CDR3nt: TGTGCCAGCAGTTACAGACAGGCCTATGGCTACACCTTC

v_gene: TRBV28
d_gene: .
len: 14
j_gene: TRBJ1-2
abundance: .
CDR3aa: CASTEQRINYGYTF
CDR3nt: TGTGCCAGCACCGAACAGCGCATTAACTATGGCTACACCTTC

v_gene: TRBV20-1
d_gene: .
len: 13
j_gene: TRBJ2-2
abundance: few
CDR3aa: CSARLTETGELFF
CDR3nt: TGCAGTGCTAGATTAACTGAGACCGGGGAGCTGTTTTTT

v_gene: TRBV5-4
d_gene: .
len: 13
j_gene: TRBJ1-1
abundance: many
CDR3aa: CASSLGGWTEAFF
CDR3nt: TGTGCCAGCAGCTTAGGAGGGTGGACTGAAGCTTTCTTT

v_gene: TRBV28
d_gene: .
len: 15
j_gene: TRBJ1-5
abundance: medium-sized
CDR3aa: CASSLTRSRGGPQHF
CDR3nt: TGTGCCAGCAGCCTTACCAGGAGCCGAGGGGGGCCCCAGCATTTT

v_gene: TRBV7-2
d_gene: TRBD1
len: 13
j_gene: TRBJ1-1
abundance: many
CDR3aa: CASRRTGNTEAFF
CDR3nt: TGTGCCAGCCGACGGACAGGGAACACTGAAGCTTTCTTT

v_gene: TRBV28
d_gene: .
len: 16
j_gene: TRBJ2-2
abundance: many
CDR3aa: CASSLWSAANTGELFF
CDR3nt: TGTGCCAGCAGTTTATGGTCAGCGGCAAACACCGGGGAGCTGTTTTTT

v_gene: TRBV15
d_gene: .
len: 15
j_gene: TRBJ2-7
abundance: .
CDR3aa: CATSRTSGGPTEQYF
CDR3nt: TGTGCCACCAGCAGAACCTCCGGAGGACCGACGGAGCAGTACTTC

v_gene: TRBV2
d_gene: .
len: 13
j_gene: TRBJ1-1
abundance: many
CDR3aa: CASLGGENTEAFF
CDR3nt: TGTGCCAGCCTCGGGGGGGAGAACACTGAAGCTTTCTTT

v_gene: TRBV27
d_gene: .
len: 12
j_gene: TRBJ1-1
abundance: medium-sized
CDR3aa: CASRSTYTEAFF
CDR3nt: TGTGCCAGCAGGTCTACCTACACTGAAGCTTTCTTT

v_gene: TRBV7-2
d_gene: .
len: 14
j_gene: TRBJ2-4
abundance: many
CDR3aa: CASSLDTLRGGPHF
CDR3nt: TGTGCCAGCAGCTTAGACACTCTGCGTGGGGGGCCCCACTTC

v_gene: TRBV19
d_gene: TRBD2
len: 15
j_gene: TRBJ2-3
abundance: many
CDR3aa: CASSRPDSGGDTQYF
CDR3nt: TGTGCCAGTAGTCGGCCGGACAGCGGGGGGGATACGCAGTATTTT

v_gene: TRBV5-1
d_gene: TRBD1
len: 14
j_gene: TRBJ2-7
abundance: many
CDR3aa: CASSSMTGVYEQYF
CDR3nt: TGCGCCAGCAGCAGCATGACAGGGGTCTACGAGCAGTACTTC

v_gene: TRBV7-2
d_gene: .
len: 12
j_gene: TRBJ2-3
abundance: many
CDR3aa: CASSPRGGTQYF
CDR3nt: TGTGCCAGCAGCCCGAGGGGTGGTACGCAGTATTTT

v_gene: TRBV18
d_gene: TRBD2
len: 17
j_gene: TRBJ2-6
abundance: .
CDR3aa: CASSPTSGSSGANVLTF
CDR3nt: TGTGCCAGCTCACCGACTAGCGGGAGCTCTGGGGCCAACGTCCTGACTTTC

v_gene: TRBV29-1
d_gene: .
len: 14
j_gene: TRBJ2-7
abundance: many
CDR3aa: CSVEGIGIGYEQYF
CDR3nt: TGCAGCGTTGAAGGAATAGGAATCGGATACGAGCAGTACTTC

v_gene: TRBV27
d_gene: .
len: 11
j_gene: TRBJ2-1
abundance: many
CDR3aa: CASKRVNEQFF
CDR3nt: TGTGCCAGCAAGAGGGTTAATGAGCAGTTCTTC

v_gene: TRBV7-2
d_gene: TRBD2
len: 14
j_gene: TRBJ2-7
abundance: medium-sized
CDR3aa: CASSESSGTYEQYF
CDR3nt: TGTGCCAGCAGCGAGTCTAGCGGTACCTACGAGCAGTACTTC

v_gene: TRBV10-3
d_gene: TRBD2
len: 20
j_gene: TRBJ2-3
abundance: .
CDR3aa: CAISDVPGLAGDDGRDTQYF
CDR3nt: TGTGCCATCAGTGATGTACCGGGACTAGCGGGAGACGATGGGAGGGATACGCAGTATTTT

v_gene: TRBV30
d_gene: .
len: 13
j_gene: TRBJ2-4
abundance: many
CDR3aa: CAWSVQGQNIQYF
CDR3nt: TGTGCCTGGAGTGTACAGGGCCAAAACATTCAGTACTTC

v_gene: TRBV9
d_gene: TRBD1
len: 15
j_gene: TRBJ2-1
abundance: medium-sized
CDR3aa: CASSGRTGGSVEQFF
CDR3nt: TGTGCCAGCAGCGGCCGGACAGGGGGTTCAGTTGAGCAGTTCTTC

v_gene: TRBV20-1
d_gene: .
len: 13
j_gene: TRBJ1-1
abundance: medium-sized
CDR3aa: CSARLGTGTEAFF
CDR3nt: TGCAGTGCTAGATTAGGGACGGGCACTGAAGCTTTCTTT

v_gene: TRBV14
d_gene: TRBD2
len: 12
j_gene: TRBJ2-3
abundance: few
CDR3aa: CASSPGGDTQYF
CDR3nt: TGTGCCAGCAGCCCGGGAGGCGATACGCAGTATTTT

v_gene: TRBV29-1
d_gene: .
len: 16
j_gene: TRBJ1-4
abundance: few
CDR3aa: CSVEDSTTSLNEKLFF
CDR3nt: TGCAGCGTTGAAGACTCGACGACAAGCCTTAATGAAAAACTGTTTTTT

v_gene: TRBV6-1
d_gene: .
len: 14
j_gene: TRBJ1-4
abundance: medium-sized
CDR3aa: CASRRATTNEKLFF
CDR3nt: TGTGCCAGCAGGCGGGCAACAACTAATGAAAAACTGTTTTTT

v_gene: TRBV10-3
d_gene: .
len: 16
j_gene: TRBJ2-3
abundance: many
CDR3aa: CAISGLRGASTDTQYF
CDR3nt: TGTGCCATCAGTGGTTTAAGGGGGGCTAGCACAGATACGCAGTATTTT

v_gene: TRBV19
d_gene: .
len: 14
j_gene: TRBJ2-2
abundance: medium-sized
CDR3aa: CASRFSHDTGELFF
CDR3nt: TGTGCCAGTAGATTCAGTCACGACACCGGGGAGCTGTTTTTT

v_gene: TRBV7-2
d_gene: TRBD2
len: 19
j_gene: TRBJ2-3
abundance: .
CDR3aa: CASSPLWGSGRAVADTQYF
CDR3nt: TGTGCCAGCAGCCCGCTTTGGGGTAGCGGGAGGGCCGTTGCAGATACGCAGTATTTT

v_gene: TRBV30
d_gene: .
len: 16
j_gene: TRBJ2-7
abundance: medium-sized
CDR3aa: CAWSTLRGTRAYEQYF
CDR3nt: TGTGCCTGGAGTACCCTCAGAGGAACGAGGGCCTACGAGCAGTACTTC